These 21 T cell receptor beta chains came from one sample sequenced in a study of PD-L1 blockade in urothelial cancer. TCRdb's table, derived via immunoSEQ multiplex PCR, lists solely in-frame clones and lacks some. Of about 72,000 clones in the sample, more than 75% were seen once. Time point noted: pretreatment peripheral blood. Sample: PBMCs, taken around atezolizumab (anti-PD-L1) treatment. The origin of the receptors is a man in his 60s with urothelial cancer.

V gene TRBV6-4 combines with J gene TRBJ2-7, with 9 bases matching TRBD1. Trimming took 6 bases from V and 6 from J; bases not matched to a gene: 9. The germline V gene encodes CDR1 MRHNA and CDR2 SNTAGT. This CDR3 is built from 14 residues. CDR3 nucleotides: TGTGCCAGCAGACCCGGGACAGGGATTGGCGAGCAGTACTTC. As protein: CASRPGTGIGEQYF.

The chain links TRBV18 to TRBJ2-5, with TRBD1 matching 8 bases. Germline CDR1 reads KGHSH; CDR2 reads LQKENI. This CDR3 region has 14 residues. Trimming removed 4 bases from V and 1 base from J; junction bases left unmatched: 2. The CDR3 sequence is CASSLGQGQETQYF. CDR3 DNA sequence: TGTGCCAGCTCACTCGGACAGGGCCAAGAGACCCAGTACTTC. The variable domain in full, with the rest retrieved from reference TRBV18 and TRBJ2-5, is NAGVMQNPRHLVRRRGQEARLRCSPMKGHSHVYWYRQLPEEGLKFMVYLQKENIIDESGMPKERFSAEFPKEGPSILRIQQVVRGDSAAYFCASSLGQGQETQYFGPGTRLLVL.

This chain uses TRBV19 with TRBJ2-3; 9 nucleotides line up with TRBD2. Germline CDR1 reads LNHDA; CDR2 reads SQIVND (reference sequence). V lost 3 bases and J lost 6; bases outside the gene matches: 7. The CDR3 consists of 15 residues. The CDR3 DNA follows: TGTGCCAGTAGTATGCAGCTAGCGGGGTCTGATACGCAGTATTTT. Translated: CASSMQLAGSDTQYF.

V and J are TRBV4-1 and TRBJ2-1; TRBD2 matches at 8 bases. This CDR3 has 16 residues. Germline CDR1 and CDR2: MGHRA and YSYEKL. V lost 3 bases and J lost 5; bases outside the gene matches: 9. The CDR3 bases are TGCGCCAGCAGCCACCGTCTCTGGCGGGGGGACAATGAGCAGTTCTTC. Translation gives CASSHRLWRGDNEQFF.

V is TRBV30 and J is TRBJ2-6, with 11 bases matching TRBD1. V trimming: 5 bases; J trimming: 1 base; junction bases outside the gene matches: 1. Germline V lookup: CDR1 GTSNPN, CDR2 SVGIG (reference sequence). The CDR3 has 15 amino acids. CDR3 residues: CAWGQGASGANVLTF. In DNA form, the CDR3 reads TGTGCCTGGGGACAGGGGGCGTCTGGGGCCAACGTCCTGACTTTC. The full variable domain, completed using reference TRBV30 and TRBJ2-6, is SQTIHQWPATLVQPVGSPLSLECTVEGTSNPNLYWYRQAAGRGLQLLFYSVGIGQISSEVPQNLSASRPQDRQFILSSKKLLLSDSGFYLCAWGQGASGANVLTFGAGSRLTVL.

This chain uses TRBV7-8 with TRBJ1-1, with D perhaps matching TRBD1 (5 bases). Germline values: CDR1 SGHVS, CDR2 FQNEAQ. Trimming removed 5 bases from V and 1 base from J, with 14 bases in between. The CDR3 has 15 amino acids. The DNA of the CDR3 is TGTGCCAGCAGCCCTTCCGCTGGACAGAACACTGAAGCTTTCTTT. Translated: CASSPSAGQNTEAFF. Variable domain in full (rest from reference TRBV7-8 and TRBJ1-1): GAGVSQSPRYKVAKRGQDVALRCDPISGHVSLFWYQQALGQGPEFLTYFQNEAQLDKSGLPSDRFFAERPEGSVSTLKIQRTQQEDSAVYLCASSPSAGQNTEAFFGQGTRLTVV.

CDR3 protein: CASSMGRVPYGYTF. CDR3 coding DNA: TGTGCCAGTAGTATGGGTCGGGTTCCCTATGGCTACACCTTC. The J gene is TRBJ1-2, the V gene TRBV19; D is unclear. Germline V gives CDR1 LNHDA, CDR2 SQIVND (reference sequence). Trimming took off 3 bases at V and 4 bases at J, with 12 bases between the two ends. The CDR3 consists of 14 residues.

This chain links TRBV5-1 with TRBJ2-7; a weak D match, TRBD1 (6 bases). This CDR3 has 15 amino acids. Trimming cost V 3 bases and J 0 bases, with 13 bases left between them. Germline lookup yields CDR1 SGHRS and CDR2 YFSETQ. CDR3 nucleotide sequence: TGCGCCAGCAGCTCACCGGACAGTGGCTCCTACGAGCAGTACTTC. Protein product: CASSSPDSGSYEQYF.

A single count supports this clone. The chain carries TRBV10-3 and TRBJ1-2; D might be TRBD1 (5 bases). Per germline, CDR1 ENHRY and CDR2 SYGVKD. The V gene lost 3 bases and the J gene lost 6 bases, with 11 bases spanning the gap. The length of the CDR3 is 13 residues. The CDR3 sequence: CAISETSRDGYTF. The CDR3 nucleotides are TGTGCCATCAGTGAAACATCCAGGGATGGCTACACCTTC.

The gene calls are TRBV6-5 and TRBJ1-1; the match to TRBD1 covers 7 bases. The CDR3 is made up of 15 amino acids. V was clipped by 2 bases and J by 2 bases; unmatched bases: 5. Germline loops: CDR1 MNHEY, CDR2 SVGAGI. The CDR3 is CASSYTGVGNTEAFF. CDR3 DNA: TGTGCCAGCAGTTACACAGGGGTAGGTAACACTGAAGCTTTCTTT.

V and J are TRBV11-2 and TRBJ1-2; unclear D gene. Trimming pared 5 bases from V and 6 bases from J, leaving 19 bases between. Germline CDR1 reads SGHAT; CDR2 reads FQNNGV. This CDR3 has 15 amino acids. CDR3 DNA sequence: TGTGCCAGCAGCACTAGCGGAGTTGGAAGGGATGGCTACACCTTC. Translation gives CASSTSGVGRDGYTF.

The rearrangement joins TRBV5-6 to TRBJ1-2, with a tentative D call TRBD1 (6 bases). Trimming left V 3 bases short and J 6 bases short, with 12 bases between. CDR3 length: 13 amino acids. Germline V gene sequence: CDR1 SGHDT, CDR2 YYEEEE. The CDR3 coding sequence is TGTGCCAGCAGCTCGCAGGGGCTGGATGGCTACACCTTC. This sequence encodes CASSSQGLDGYTF. Full variable domain (remainder filled in from reference TRBV5-6 and TRBJ1-2): DAGVTQSPTHLIKTRGQQVTLRCSPKSGHDTVSWYQQALGQGPQFIFQYYEEEERQRGNFPDRFSGHQFPNYSSELNVNALLLGDSALYLCASSSQGLDGYTFGSGTRLTVV.

This clone has a single count. This rearrangement joins TRBV11-2 to TRBJ1-1; D remains ambiguous. The CDR3 is made up of 14 amino acids. The V gene lost 1 base and the J gene lost 4 bases, with 10 bases spanning the gap. CDR1 is SGHAT, CDR2 FQNNGV, per germline. The CDR3 region has the DNA TGTGCCAGCAGCTTAGGAGGGCTGGGCACTGAAGCTTTCTTT. The encoded protein is CASSLGGLGTEAFF.

This chain uses TRBV5-4 with TRBJ2-5; D is uncertain. Germline V gives CDR1 SGHNT, CDR2 YYREEE (reference sequence). The CDR3 covers 13 residues. Trimming took 0 bases from V and 3 from J, leaving 6 bases between them. The CDR3 nucleotides read TGTGCCAGCAGCTTGGGGCAGGAAGAGACCCAGTACTTC. It specifies CASSLGQEETQYF.

The chain uses TRBV19 and TRBJ2-1; 9 positions agree with TRBD1. The V gene's germline CDR1 is LNHDA and CDR2 SQIVND (reference sequence). The CDR3 has 15 residues. J was trimmed by 6 bases and V by 6 bases; bases with no gene match: 9. The CDR3: CASRSGTGHGNEQFF. The CDR3 DNA follows: TGTGCCAGTAGGAGCGGGACAGGGCACGGCAATGAGCAGTTCTTC.

The chain is built from TRBV19 and TRBJ1-4; D might be TRBD1 (6 bases). Germline V gene lookup returns CDR1 LNHDA and CDR2 SQIVND (reference sequence). This CDR3 is 13 amino acids long. V lost 3 bases and J lost 5, with 7 bases in between. The CDR3 DNA reads as TGTGCCAGTAGTATTGACAGGAATGAAAAACTGTTTTTT. Its protein product is CASSIDRNEKLFF.

V and J are TRBV7-8 and TRBJ1-3; perhaps TRBD1 as D (6 bases). The V and J ends lost 2 bases and 0 bases respectively, with 14 bases between them. Germline lookup yields CDR1 SGHVS and CDR2 FQNEAQ. The CDR3 extends over 17 amino acids. The CDR3: CASSLRAGAASGNTIYF. The CDR3 bases are TGTGCCAGCAGCTTAAGGGCGGGGGCGGCCTCTGGAAACACCATATATTTT.

The genes are TRBV7-6 and TRBJ2-7; possibly TRBD2 for D (7 bases). CDR1 is SGHVS and CDR2 is FNYEAQ in the germline V gene. Trimming took 0 bases from V and 5 from J, leaving 14 bases between them. The CDR3 sequence is 15 residues long. CDR3 loop: CASSLAGGTLDEQYF. CDR3 coding DNA: TGTGCCAGCAGCTTAGCGGGGGGGACACTCGACGAGCAGTACTTC. Full variable domain (missing parts from reference TRBV7-6 and TRBJ2-7): GAGVSQSPRYKVTKRGQDVALRCDPISGHVSLYWYRQALGQGPEFLTYFNYEAQQDKSGLPNDRFSAERPEGSISTLTIQRTEQRDSAMYRCASSLAGGTLDEQYFGPGTRLTVT.

This chain links TRBV4-3 with TRBJ2-7; 8 bases are shared with TRBD1. The germline V gene encodes CDR1 LGHNA and CDR2 YSLEER. J lost 6 bases, V lost 3 bases, and 10 bases had no gene match. This CDR3 contains 15 residues. In nucleotides, the CDR3 is TGCGCCAGCAGCCAGTGTGGCAGGGGGCAATGCGAGCAGTACTTC. Its protein product is CASSQCGRGQCEQYF.

The chain is built from TRBV28 and TRBJ1-4; TRBD1 might be the D (5 bases). CDR3 length: 14 residues. Germline CDR1 MDHEN, CDR2 SYDVKM. Trimming stripped 5 bases from V and 12 bases from J, with 19 bases between. This CDR3 is CASSLDTGSKELFF. The CDR3, as DNA: TGTGCCAGCAGTCTGGACACGGGCTCGAAGGAACTGTTTTTT.

J is TRBJ2-7 and V is TRBV5-1, with D maybe TRBD1 (6 bases). Per the germline V gene, CDR1 is SGHRS and CDR2 is YFSETQ. There are 16 residues in the CDR3. V was pared by 4 bases and J by 2 bases, with 19 bases between. The CDR3 spells CASSVITGTPAYEQYF. The CDR3 DNA is TGCGCCAGCAGCGTGATTACGGGGACACCAGCCTACGAGCAGTACTTC.